The source of this TCR beta chain is a study of graft-versus-host responses after intestinal transplantation (dated by TCRdb to the early 2020s). About the study as a whole: The transplants that recipients got were multivisceral, liver-intestinal, or isolated intestinal. Instead of going to the commercial service, samples from a few later patients were sequenced in-house on an Illumina MiSeq and processed with MiXCR. After intestinal transplantation, graft-versus-host and host-versus-graft alloreactive T cell clones in the graft, circulation and bone marrow were tracked using bulk TCR-beta CDR3 sequencing. Every recipient was given anti-thymocyte globulin induction, then maintenance tacrolimus and steroids for around three years. A peak of at least 4% donor T cells among recipient peripheral blood mononuclear cells was the definition used for donor T cell macrochimerism. A cohort of 20 to 25 intestinal transplant recipients, including one retransplant, was enrolled, and 3 patients lacking pretransplant specimens were excluded. Alloreactive clones were identified by sequencing pre-transplant mixed lymphocyte reaction products and comparing these products with unstimulated pre-transplant donor and recipient T cells.

The investigation overall reported the following: The relatively low number and heterogeneity of intestinal transplant patients limited the conclusions. Early after transplant, peak levels of circulating GvH clones were associated with declines in HvG clones. In patients with donor T cell macrochimerism, the allografts had high GvH to HvG T cell clonal ratios. GvH clones were detected in recipient bone marrow, and some appeared earlier in ileal mucosa or blood, consistent with an intestinal mucosal origin.

The library was made by the immunoSEQ multiplex PCR assay. For most patients, genomic DNA was subjected to high-throughput TCR-beta CDR3 sequencing by Adaptive Biotechnologies. As for the original processing: Adaptive's ImmunoSEQ software supplied the TCR sequencing data for 15 to 20 patients, while MiXCR and VDJtools were used to process a few other patients. CDR3 nucleotide sequences shared between donor and recipient were removed because the origin of such sequences could not be assigned. Alloreactive clones required at least 2-fold expansion over unstimulated cells and minimum CFSE-low frequency of 0.002% (template counts) or 0.001% (read counts). Clones detected in sequenced pre-transplant spleen, lymph node, or MLR CFSE-low populations of the donor or recipient were defined as mappable. The cumulative frequency of alloreactive clones was calculated as a percentage of all sequences, weighted by copy number. TCRdb carries this immuneACCESS record with in-frame sequences only. Its versions omit some clonotypes, under half of them owing to an unresolved V gene in the studies checked, with the rest unexplained. V, J and clone size reflect that table, while D and trimming were determined from the DNA. Within this sample are 35,000 to 40,000 clones, with about 85% of them counted one time only. Roughly 18% of the sample comes from the top ten.

From its cysteine to its phenylalanine, the CDR3 spans 13 amino acids. Only the CDR3 DNA is retained, 39 bases long and in frame from the first base. V was cut back by 7 bases and J by 0 bases, leaving a gap of 6 bases between them. The CDR1 and CDR2 encoded by the germline V gene are MRHNA and SNTAGT. Intraepithelial and lamina propria lymphocytes were isolated from graft specimens using dithiothreitol, EDTA incubations and collagenase D digestion. Bulk TCR-beta sequencing was performed on serial intestinal graft biopsy specimens collected as late as 600 days after transplant. In this sample, this clone turned up once. The antigen this receptor binds is unknown. The sample holds no much larger clone one base away, and base qualities are not on file.

Sequenced here: ileum tissue, sampled roughly 200 days after intestinal transplant. The receptor chain draws on TRBV6-4 and TRBJ2-2, with the identity of the D gene unclear. The clonotype was recovered from a human patient who received an intestinal transplant, so some T cells may come from the graft donor. The CDR3 reads CASNLANTGELFF. The sequenced DNA: TGTGCCAGCAATCTCGCGAACACCGGGGAGCTGTTTTTT.